The 18 T cell receptor beta chains below were found in one sample sequenced in a study of CD4 T cells in relation to SARS-CoV-2 and coronaviruses. Before the COVID-19 pandemic, during about 2011-2019, CD4+ T cells were taken from unexposed donors. The table came from immunoSEQ multiplex PCR; TCRdb's copy has only in-frame clones and leaves some out. The sample consists of under 65,000 clones, roughly 89% of them appearing once. Sequencing was done on a sample of memory CD4+ T cells from PBMCs. The receptors originated from a human donor in good health.

The chain uses TRBV7-8 and TRBJ2-2, with D tentatively TRBD1 (5 bases). CDR3 size: 15 residues. V was cut by 4 bases and J by 2 bases, with 11 bases left in between. Germline V gene lookup returns CDR1 SGHVS and CDR2 FQNEAQ. CDR3 loop: CASSYQTGNTGELFF. The CDR3 DNA reads TGTGCCAGCAGCTACCAAACAGGAAACACCGGGGAGCTGTTTTTT.

The chain has TRBV24-1 and TRBJ2-2, with 8 bases lining up with TRBD1. V lost 5 bases and J lost 0; bases outside the gene matches: 4. The CDR3 has 16 residues. Germline V gene lookup returns CDR1 KGHDR and CDR2 SFDVKD. The CDR3 bases are TGTGCCACCAGTGGACAGGGGCCAACGAACACCGGGGAGCTGTTTTTT. As protein: CATSGQGPTNTGELFF.

The V and J genes are TRBV6-5 and TRBJ2-7; D unclear. The CDR3 spans 14 residues. V was pared by 5 bases and J by 0 bases, with 11 bases between. CDR1 is MNHEY and CDR2 is SVGAGI in the germline V gene. The CDR3 DNA reads TGTGCCAGCAGTCCCTCTATTGCCTCCTACGAGCAGTACTTC. Translated: CASSPSIASYEQYF.

This sequence joins TRBV19 and TRBJ2-1, with no clear D. The V gene lost 3 bases and the J gene lost 5 bases, with 5 bases spanning the gap. The CDR3 is 12 residues long. Germline CDR1 LNHDA, CDR2 SQIVND (reference sequence). The CDR3 DNA follows: TGTGCCAGTAGTATTAGGGACAATGAGCAGTTCTTC. Translation gives CASSIRDNEQFF.

J is TRBJ2-1 and V is TRBV19, with D perhaps given as TRBD1 or TRBD2 (5 bases each). This CDR3 spans 16 amino acids. CDR1 LNHDA and CDR2 SQIVND come from the germline V gene (reference sequence). Deletions cut 3 bases from V and 10 bases from J, with 22 bases between. The CDR3 DNA reads as TGTGCCAGTAGTATTCAAACCTCGGGGCCGTACACAGAGCAGTTCTTC. Amino acids: CASSIQTSGPYTEQFF.

This chain connects TRBV3-1 (or the pseudogene TRBV3-2) to TRBJ2-7; 7 nucleotides align to TRBD2. Trimming took 3 bases from V and 3 from J; bases not matched to a gene: 5. Per the germline V gene, CDR1 is LGHDT and CDR2 is YNNKEL (reference sequence). The CDR3 covers 14 residues. CDR3 region: CASSHSSGVYEQYF. The CDR3 DNA follows: TGTGCCAGCAGCCATTCTAGCGGCGTCTACGAGCAGTACTTC.

The V gene is TRBV7-9, the J gene TRBJ2-3; D may be TRBD2 (6 bases). The CDR3 is made up of 14 amino acids. From germline, CDR1 is SEHNR and CDR2 FQNEAQ (reference sequence). The ends were cut back, 6 bases at V and 4 bases at J, with 14 bases in the middle. The CDR3: CASRPGPGADTQYF. CDR3 DNA sequence: TGTGCCAGCAGACCGGGGCCGGGGGCAGATACGCAGTATTTT.

The V gene is TRBV12-3 or TRBV12-4, the J gene TRBJ1-2, with 9 bases fitting TRBD1. J lost 12 bases, V lost 5 bases, and 7 bases had no gene match. The CDR3 consists of 12 residues. CDR3 sequence (DNA): TGTGCCAGCAGTGCCCAGGGGACAGGGAACACCTTC. Residues: CASSAQGTGNTF.

This chain links TRBV28 with TRBJ2-7; possible D gene TRBD1, 5 bases. The CDR3 is 14 amino acids. Germline V gene lookup returns CDR1 MDHEN and CDR2 SYDVKM. Trimming cost V 6 bases and J 0 bases, with 12 bases left between them. The CDR3 DNA reads as TGTGCCAGCAGCGCATCGACAGTCTCCTACGAGCAGTACTTC. It encodes CASSASTVSYEQYF.

The chain joins TRBV30 to TRBJ2-3; tentative D call: TRBD1 (6 bases). This CDR3 is built from 12 residues. V was trimmed by 2 bases and J by 7 bases, leaving 10 bases between them. Germline assignment: CDR1 GTSNPN and CDR2 SVGIG (reference sequence). CDR3 coding DNA: TGTGCCTGGAGTTTCGGGACACATACGCAGTATTTT. Protein: CAWSFGTHTQYF.

This chain connects TRBV29-1 to TRBJ2-7; 8 bases agree with TRBD2. The V gene's germline CDR1 is SQVTM and CDR2 ANQGSEA. Unmatched junction bases numbered 10, after V lost 3 bases and J lost 6 bases. The CDR3 is 14 residues long. The CDR3 is CSVEARRGGTEQYF. The CDR3 region has the DNA TGCAGCGTTGAGGCTCGGCGCGGGGGGACCGAGCAGTACTTC.

V usage is TRBV7-2 and J usage is TRBJ2-5; 7 bases agree with TRBD1. V dropped 2 bases and J dropped 1; count of bases not matched to a gene: 4. The CDR3 length is 15 residues. CDR1 is SGHTA and CDR2 is FQGNSA in the germline V gene. CDR3 amino acids: CASSLYGQVQETQYF. The CDR3 coding sequence is TGTGCCAGCAGCTTATACGGACAGGTCCAAGAGACCCAGTACTTC.

This rearrangement joins TRBV2 to TRBJ1-4; D ambiguous. Trimming removed 2 bases from V and 5 bases from J, with 15 bases in between. This CDR3 is 16 amino acids long. CDR1 is SNHLY and CDR2 is FYNNEI in the germline V gene. CDR3 amino acids: CASSEPPPNSNEKLFF. The CDR3 nucleotides are TGTGCCAGCAGTGAACCCCCTCCTAACTCCAATGAAAAACTGTTTTTT.

This clone was found a few times. V gene TRBV5-1 combines with J gene TRBJ2-7, with TRBD1 matching over 8 bases. V shed 5 bases, J shed 6 bases, and the junction held 13 bases outside the gene matches. This CDR3 has 15 residues. The germline V gene has CDR1 SGHRS and CDR2 YFSETQ. In nucleotides, the CDR3 is TGCGCCAGCAGTCACCAAGGACAGGGACGGTCCGAGCAGTACTTC. The encoded protein is CASSHQGQGRSEQYF.

This clone has more than one count but fewer than ten. The V gene is TRBV5-6, the J gene TRBJ1-6; D is ambiguous. Trimming left V 1 base short and J 0 bases short, with 11 bases between. The CDR3 is made up of 17 amino acids. Germline V gives CDR1 SGHDT, CDR2 YYEEEE. The CDR3 DNA reads TGTGCCAGCAGCTTGTCTGGCGAGAGCTCCTATAATTCACCCCTCCACTTT. This gives the protein CASSLSGESSYNSPLHF.

This chain links TRBV6-5 with TRBJ1-3; possible D gene TRBD1, 6 bases. Germline V gene data show CDR1 as MNHEY and CDR2 as SVGAGI. The V gene lost 9 bases and the J gene lost 3 bases, with 15 bases spanning the gap. The CDR3 is made up of 14 amino acids. The DNA of the CDR3 is TGTGCCAGTTTACAGGGAGCGGTTGGAAACACCATATATTTT. Its protein product is CASLQGAVGNTIYF.

This clone was seen once. V and J are TRBV9 and TRBJ1-2; D possibly corresponds to TRBD1 (6 bases). The germline V gene has CDR1 SGDLS and CDR2 YYNGEE. Trimming cost V 3 bases and J 7 bases, with 16 bases left between them. The CDR3 consists of 14 residues. Here the CDR3 DNA reads TGTGCCAGCAGCGCCGGACAGACTATCGGTGGCTACACCTTC. Translating it yields CASSAGQTIGGYTF.

This clone has a single count. V usage is TRBV12-3 or TRBV12-4 and J usage is TRBJ1-6; D possibly corresponds to TRBD1 (5 bases). V was shortened by 4 bases and J by 13 bases, with 11 bases between the two germline ends. The CDR3 length is 12 residues. In DNA, the CDR3 is TGTGCCAGCAGTTACACAGGTCTCCCCCTCCACTTT. Translation gives CASSYTGLPLHF.